The T cell receptor (beta chain) described here comes from a study of blood T cell repertoires in COVID-19. Original handling: Nucleated cell number was recorded as an estimate derived from reference gene primer amplification. This table comes from immunoSEQ multiplex PCR, and its TCRdb copy is limited to in-frame clones, with some not included. That table supplies the V and J calls and clone size; D and trimming were determined from the DNA. The repertoire has about 480,000 clones, around nine tenths of them found once; the top ten carry 6.5% to 8.5%. The germline V and J ends were trimmed by 5 bases and 2 bases, with 12 bases remaining between them. CDR1 is LNHDA, CDR2 SQIVND, per germline (reference sequence). There are 14 residues in the CDR3. This clone has more than one count but fewer than ten. Adults between about 18 and 89 years of age took part from approximately 24 US areas.

V is TRBV19 and J is TRBJ1-1, with TRBD1 as a possible D gene (5 bases). This sequence originates from a woman aged 55 to 70 who had recovered from COVID-19. Specimen: PBMCs or T cells enriched from blood (not recorded which). The CDR3 nucleotides are TGTGCCAGTAGTCCTCTGACAGACAACACTGAAGCTTTCTTT. Translating gives CASSPLTDNTEAFF.